The entry below describes one T cell receptor beta chain. Primers covering all TCR V genes were used in emulsion RT-PCR on CD8+ T cells. Positively selected CD8+ T cells rested overnight with 10 IU/mL IL-2 before emulsion RT-PCR. The germline V gene has CDR1 SGHRS and CDR2 YFSETQ. Trimming shortened V by 0 bases and J by 5 bases, and 8 bases separated the two germline ends. The CDR3 runs 13 residues. Unpaired genes were suppressed by blocking oligonucleotides during a second nested PCR. MiXCR was run by TCRdb on the emulsion pairing reads, yielding one entry per CDR3 protein. This sample has about 40,000 distinct CDR3 sequences, with 45% found just once. The sample comes from a study of T cell repertoires in breast cancer.

Sequencing was performed on CD8+ T cells. The chain uses TRBV5-1 and TRBJ2-5; D is perhaps TRBD2 (5 bases). This clonotype was sampled from a pool of human donors with breast cancer or a healthy control (not recorded which). This chain's CDR3 is CASSLAEGETQYF. DNA for the CDR3: TGCGCCAGCAGCTTGGCCGAGGGTGAGACCCAGTACTTC.